This T cell receptor (beta chain) was sequenced during a study of blood T cell repertoires in COVID-19. Across the whole study: Samples came from the United States, Italy and Spain, spanning acute and convalescent COVID-19.

In the source study's methods: Amplification with reference gene primers provided the estimates of nucleated cell counts. Clones were read by immunoSEQ multiplex PCR, and TCRdb kept only the in-frame ones, dropping some. D and trimming come from the DNA, and the V and J calls and clone size come from that table. The sample carries 80,000 or so clones, roughly 91% recorded once. This CDR3 contains 16 residues. Trimming stripped 0 bases from V and 12 bases from J, with 24 bases between. The germline V gene encodes CDR1 LGHDT and CDR2 YNNKEL (reference sequence). The clonotype comes from a woman between 45 and 65 years old in a cohort sampled during active COVID-19. The chain carries TRBV3-1 (or the pseudogene TRBV3-2) and TRBJ2-7, with D perhaps matching TRBD1 (6 bases). The specimen sequenced was peripheral blood. Here the CDR3 DNA reads TGTGCCAGCAGCCAAGATCTCAGGGGCCGTGGCCCCCCGGTGTACTTC. This codes for CASSQDLRGRGPPVYF.